This TCR beta chain was recorded in a study of Ad26.COV2.S vaccination and SARS-CoV-2 variants. Treatment reported: roughly 20 received Ad26.COV2.S at low or high dose, single or two shots; about 5 received placebo; per-sample allocation not given. Each sample was drawn 63 days after the first injection (of vaccine or placebo). The table came from immunoSEQ multiplex PCR; TCRdb's copy has only in-frame clones and leaves some out. This table holds approximately 400,000 clones, more than 75% found once. CDR3 size: 18 residues. In germline, CDR1 is LGHNT, CDR2 FRNRAP. Trimming pared 3 bases from V and 1 base from J, leaving 22 bases between.

V gene TRBV12-5 combines with J gene TRBJ2-7, with D perhaps TRBD2 (7 bases). The origin of this receptor is a person aged 18 to 59 who received the Ad26.COV2.S COVID-19 vaccine or a placebo. The starting material was peripheral blood, obtained in a trial of Ad26.COV2.S vaccine versus placebo. The CDR3 DNA reads TGTGCTAGTGGTTTCGCCCCTAGGGAGGGGGGTATATCCTACGAGCAGTACTTC. Translated: CASGFAPREGGISYEQYF.